This T cell receptor (beta chain) was captured by sequencing in a study of blood T cells in healthy people across ages. General study findings and limits: Naive T cell percentage by flow cytometry tracked strongly with beta diversity. Underestimates were what the diversity estimates from one million T cells were considered to be.

As concerns this clonotype: Antigen unknown.

With a J-beta primer mix and a sample-barcoded 5' primer, a second PCR ran about 7 to 11 cycles. TCRdb reanalysed the 5' RACE reads using MiXCR and keeps one entry per CDR3 protein. The data hold about 590,000 distinct CDR3 sequences, with approximately 30% observed a single time. The length of the CDR3 is 15 residues. Germline CDR1 reads SGHTA; CDR2 reads FQGTGA. V gave up 4 bases and J gave up 9 bases; unmatched junction bases: 6. The origin of this receptor is a woman of 80 years or more in good health. The chain has TRBV7-3 and TRBJ1-6, with 10 bases lining up with TRBD1. Material: blood. The CDR3 coding sequence is TGTGCCAGCAGCTACCAGGGACAGGGGCGTTCACCCCTCCACTTT. Translation: CASSYQGQGRSPLHF.